This T cell receptor (beta chain) was identified during a study of blood T cell repertoires in COVID-19 (dated by TCRdb to about 2020). About the investigation overall: Samples from collaborators originated in the United States, Italy and Spain and spanned both the acute and convalescent phases of COVID-19. The prospective study material was composed of cDNA or gDNA derived from T cells, B-cell-depleted T cells, or PBMCs. Deeply sampled blood TCRbeta repertoires from subjects exposed to, actively infected with, or recovered from COVID-19 were included in the dataset. The repertoires were made available in a free public database intended to serve as a resource for research on the immune response to SARS-CoV-2. The samples were drawn from two sources: the first 160 participants of the ongoing ImmuneRACE study, and over 1,000 subjects contributed by 6 global collaborators. Nearly every sample came with metadata listing a de-identified subject ID, COVID-19 status, age in years and sex. HLA class I and class II types, where available, came from metadata supplied by the sample provider rather than from assay-based typing.

The immunoSEQ Assay, a bias-controlled multiplex PCR, was used to amplify TCRbeta CDR3 regions from genomic DNA. Regarding the original processing steps: Nucleated cell counts per sample were estimated from amplification of reference gene primers within the assay. To quantify the absolute abundance of each unique TCRbeta CDR3 rearrangement, sequence reads were collapsed and filtered. For each sample, productive Simpson clonality was calculated as the square root of Simpson's diversity index across productive rearrangements. What TCRdb holds here is the immuneACCESS table cut down to in-frame rearrangements. Part of the clones is not present; checked against another copy, under half of the missing clones reflect an unresolved V gene, and the others are unexplained. That table gives V, J and clone size, and the DNA gave D and trimming. This sample gives roughly 260,000 clones in total; 75% to 95% of them show up just once. About 2.5% of the sample belongs to the ten largest clones.

A word on this clone: Its antigen remains undetermined. No much larger clone exists at a distance of one base, and base qualities are not known.

Broader findings and caveats from the paper: How much clinical and demographic metadata was included differed by source and by participant, and the metadata was provided uncurated.

The CDR3 spans 15 residues, from the cysteine through the phenylalanine. The CDR3 DNA has 45 bases and is translated from base 1. The germline V gene encodes CDR1 SEHNR and CDR2 FQNEAQ (reference sequence). Relative to germline, V is 3 bases shorter and J is 0 bases shorter, with 11 bases between their ends. One collaborating source in Seattle enrolled patients during active infection and followed them longitudinally through the course of disease. Each collaborating institution followed its own protocols to collect whole blood in K2EDTA tubes. Collaborator samples were shipped for TCRbeta analysis as frozen whole blood, isolated PBMCs, or DNA extracted from either sample type.

The sequence was obtained from a young adult with COVID-19, enrolled during active disease. The sequenced sample was peripheral blood. Recombination connected TRBV7-9 to TRBJ1-2; the D gene cannot be resolved reliably. The DNA sequence is TGTGCCAGCAGCTTGCTAGCCCCTTCTAACTATGGCTACACCTTC. Translated, it gives CASSLLAPSNYGYTF.